These 8 T cell receptor beta chains originate from one sample sequenced in a study of blood T cells in healthy people across ages. A second PCR, run for about 7 to 11 cycles, used a sample-barcoded 5' primer plus a J-beta primer mix. From the 5' RACE reads, TCRdb called clonotypes with MiXCR, one entry per CDR3 protein. The table includes more than 1.4 million distinct CDR3 sequences, 42% detected once. Material: blood. The receptors were sampled from a woman under 30 in good health.

The count of this clonotype is one. The genes are TRBV12-3 or TRBV12-4 and TRBJ1-2, with D possibly being TRBD1 (6 bases). The ends were cut back, 5 bases at V and 2 bases at J, with 18 bases in the middle. The CDR3 covers 16 residues. The CDR3 nucleotides are TGTGCCAGCAGTCGTCAGACAGGATCAAAGAACTATGGCTACACCTTC. Protein product: CASSRQTGSKNYGYTF.

The chain recombines TRBV12-3 or TRBV12-4 with TRBJ1-2; no definite D call. CDR3 length: 13 amino acids. The V gene lost 6 bases and the J gene lost 7 bases, with 15 bases spanning the gap. The CDR3 region has the DNA TGTGCCAGCAGCTCGACCAAACGCCCTGGCTACACCTTC. The encoded protein is CASSSTKRPGYTF.

The gene calls are TRBV20-1 and TRBJ1-1, with D possibly TRBD1 on 5 matching bases. Per the germline V gene, CDR1 is DFQATT and CDR2 is SNEGSKA (reference sequence). The V end lost 3 bases, the J end lost 0 bases, and 14 bases lay between the germline ends. CDR3 length: 15 residues. The CDR3, as DNA: TGCAGTGCTAGGAAAGAGGTAGGGGTGAACACTGAAGCTTTCTTT. As protein: CSARKEVGVNTEAFF.

This sequence joins TRBV5-1 and TRBJ1-1; D ambiguous. The CDR3 spans 15 residues. Trimming cost V 4 bases and J 1 base, with 14 bases left between them. Looked up from germline, CDR1 is SGHRS and CDR2 is YFSETQ. CDR3 residues: CASSLEDGPNTEAFF. CDR3 DNA: TGCGCCAGCAGCCTTGAAGACGGACCGAACACTGAAGCTTTCTTT.

The chain links TRBV5-8 to TRBJ1-5, with D perhaps TRBD1 (5 bases). Trimming removed 1 base from V and 1 base from J, with 12 bases in between. Germline CDR1 and CDR2: SGHTS and YDEGEE. There are 16 residues in the CDR3. CDR3 bases: TGTGCCAGCAGCTTGTTCTCAGGGACGAGCAATCAGCCCCAGCATTTT. Translation: CASSLFSGTSNQPQHF.

The V call is TRBV5-1, the J call TRBJ1-1, with 10 bases lining up with TRBD1. Germline CDR1 SGHRS, CDR2 YFSETQ. The CDR3 sequence is 16 residues long. Germline trimming cut 4 bases from V and 6 bases from J; bases unmatched to any gene: 12. Here the CDR3 DNA reads TGCGCCAGCAGCCCCTTCGGGACAGGGGAAATTCCTGAAGCTTTCTTT. Protein: CASSPFGTGEIPEAFF.

This clonotype was seen more than once but under ten times. This chain connects TRBV2 to TRBJ2-5; D is possibly TRBD1 or TRBD2 (6 bases each). Trimming took 2 bases from V and 1 from J, leaving 11 bases between them. CDR1 is SNHLY, CDR2 FYNNEI, per germline. The CDR3 has 15 amino acids. CDR3 loop: CASSERGAPQETQYF. In DNA, the CDR3 is TGTGCCAGCAGTGAAAGGGGGGCTCCCCAAGAGACCCAGTACTTC. The full variable domain, in which reference TRBV2 and TRBJ2-5 provide the parts outside the CDR3, is EPEVTQTPSHQVTQMGQEVILRCVPISNHLYFYWYRQILGQKVEFLVSFYNNEISEKSEIFDDQFSVERPDGSNFTLKIRSTKLEDSAMYFCASSERGAPQETQYFGPGTRLLVL.

This clonotype has only a few counts. The V call is TRBV3-1, the J call TRBJ2-3, with no clear D. Germline V gene sequence: CDR1 LGHDT, CDR2 YNNKEL (reference sequence). Trimming pared 5 bases from V and 0 bases from J, leaving 12 bases between. The CDR3 spans 15 residues. CDR3 bases: TGTGCCAGCAGCGGCTCGATTACTAGCACAGATACGCAGTATTTT. Translation: CASSGSITSTDTQYF.